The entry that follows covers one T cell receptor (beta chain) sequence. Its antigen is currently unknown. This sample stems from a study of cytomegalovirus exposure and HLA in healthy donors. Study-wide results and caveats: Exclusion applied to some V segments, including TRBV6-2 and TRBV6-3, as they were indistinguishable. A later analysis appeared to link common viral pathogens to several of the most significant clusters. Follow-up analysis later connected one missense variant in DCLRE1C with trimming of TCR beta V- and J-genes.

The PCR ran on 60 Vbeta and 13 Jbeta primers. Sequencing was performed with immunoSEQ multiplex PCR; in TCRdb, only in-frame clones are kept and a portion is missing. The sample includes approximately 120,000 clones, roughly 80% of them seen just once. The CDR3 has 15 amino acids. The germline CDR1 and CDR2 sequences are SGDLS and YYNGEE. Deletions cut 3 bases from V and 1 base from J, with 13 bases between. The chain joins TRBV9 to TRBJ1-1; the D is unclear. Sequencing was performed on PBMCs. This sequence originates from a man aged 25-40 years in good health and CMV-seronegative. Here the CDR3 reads CASSETSEGNTEAFF. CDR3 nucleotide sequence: TGTGCCAGCAGCGAGACCTCGGAGGGGAACACTGAAGCTTTCTTT.